One sample yielded the 30 T cell receptor beta chains listed below, sequenced in a study of cytomegalovirus exposure and HLA in healthy donors. TCRdb's copy holds only in-frame clones and misses some; the assay was immunoSEQ multiplex PCR. The table has roughly 120,000 clones, over 75% seen once. Input material: PBMCs. The source of these receptors is a woman aged 25 to 39 in good health and CMV-seronegative.

The V and J genes are TRBV2 and TRBJ1-6; D perhaps matches TRBD1 (5 bases). CDR1 is SNHLY, CDR2 FYNNEI, per germline. V lost 6 bases and J lost 6, with 15 bases in between. This CDR3 contains 15 residues. In nucleotides, the CDR3 is TGTGCCAGCAGAAGCCAGGGTTGGAGTAATTCACCCCTCCACTTT. Translated, it gives CASRSQGWSNSPLHF.

This chain links TRBV11-2 with TRBJ1-3; TRBD1 aligns across 7 bases. The ends lost 3 bases at V and 0 bases at J; junction bases unmatched: 5. This CDR3 spans 16 amino acids. Germline-derived CDR1 and CDR2 are SGHAT and FQNNGV. This chain's CDR3 is CASSFGGTASGNTIYF. The CDR3 bases are TGTGCCAGCAGCTTTGGAGGGACAGCCTCTGGAAACACCATATATTTT.

The J gene is TRBJ1-5, the V gene TRBV19; D may be TRBD1 (5 bases). Germline V gene sequence: CDR1 LNHDA, CDR2 SQIVND (reference sequence). The CDR3 is made up of 13 amino acids. Trimming pared 7 bases from V and 8 bases from J, leaving 15 bases between. The CDR3 reads CASNKGPWEPQHF. The CDR3 coding sequence is TGTGCCAGTAATAAGGGGCCGTGGGAGCCCCAGCATTTT.

The V call is TRBV12-5, the J call TRBJ2-3, with 8 bases fitting TRBD1. Germline CDR1 is LGHNT and CDR2 is FRNRAP. This CDR3 has 14 residues. V was clipped by 5 bases and J by 1 base; unmatched bases: 2. CDR3 amino acids: CASGEGQGTDTQYF. The CDR3 nucleotides read TGTGCTAGTGGTGAGGGACAGGGCACAGATACGCAGTATTTT.

This chain joins TRBV27 and TRBJ1-2; 9 bases line up with TRBD1. The CDR3 consists of 12 residues. Trimming at V came to 3 bases and at J to 10 bases, leaving 3 bases not matched to a gene. The V gene's germline CDR1 is MNHEY and CDR2 SMNVEV (reference sequence). CDR3 region: CASSLGQGAYTF. The CDR3 region has the DNA TGTGCCAGCAGTTTGGGACAGGGAGCCTACACCTTC.

CDR3 amino acids: CASSPQGDYGYTF. Written as DNA, the CDR3 is TGTGCCAGCAGCCCGCAGGGTGACTATGGCTACACCTTC. The V gene is TRBV9, the J gene TRBJ1-2; weak D call: TRBD1 (5 bases). This CDR3 is 13 amino acids long. V gave up 4 bases and J gave up 3 bases, with 10 bases separating them. The germline gives CDR1 SGDLS, CDR2 YYNGEE.

The chain couples TRBV13 to TRBJ2-7, with 16 bases aligning to TRBD2. Germline CDR1 and CDR2: PRHDT and FYEKMQ (reference sequence). The ends lost 5 bases at V and 7 bases at J; junction bases unmatched: 5. The CDR3 extends over 15 amino acids. As DNA, the CDR3 is TGTGCCAGCAGCGCGGGACTAGCGGGGGGGCGAGAGCAGTACTTC. Translation: CASSAGLAGGREQYF. Full variable domain (outside the CDR3, taken from reference TRBV13 and TRBJ2-7): AAGVIQSPRHLIKEKRETATLKCYPIPRHDTVYWYQQGPGQDPQFLISFYEKMQSDKGSIPDRFSAQQFSDYHSELNMSSLELGDSALYFCASSAGLAGGREQYFGPGTRLTVT.

V gene TRBV6-7 combines with J gene TRBJ2-2; 8 positions agree with TRBD1. TRBV6-7 is placed among ORFs of uncertain function. This CDR3 region has 15 residues. Trimming removed 4 bases from V and 3 bases from J; junction bases left unmatched: 4. The CDR3 DNA reads as TGTGCCAGCAGTTTCCTGGACAGGGACACCGGGGAGCTGTTTTTT. Translated: CASSFLDRDTGELFF.

The chain couples TRBV27 to TRBJ2-7, with 10 positions matching TRBD1. Germline CDR1 MNHEY, CDR2 SMNVEV (reference sequence). The length of the CDR3 is 13 residues. Trimming took 0 bases from V and 7 from J; bases not matched to a gene: 0. This CDR3 reads CASSLSDRGEQYF. The CDR3 DNA reads TGTGCCAGCAGTTTATCGGACAGGGGGGAGCAGTACTTC.

This clone turned up a few times. This sequence joins TRBV29-1 and TRBJ2-2; 8 bases fit TRBD2. The CDR3 has 16 residues. Trimming took 5 bases from V and 2 from J; bases not matched to a gene: 10. Germline V gene lookup returns CDR1 SQVTM and CDR2 ANQGSEA. CDR3 residues: CSVSSPSGLNTGELFF. The CDR3, as DNA: TGCAGCGTTTCGTCCCCTAGCGGGCTAAACACCGGGGAGCTGTTTTTT.

This chain links TRBV2 with TRBJ1-1; maybe TRBD1 (5 bases). The CDR3 extends over 15 amino acids. The germline V and J ends were trimmed by 6 bases and 0 bases, with 14 bases remaining between them. Germline loops: CDR1 SNHLY, CDR2 FYNNEI. CDR3 sequence reads: CASSPRQFMNTEAFF. CDR3 in DNA: TGTGCCAGCAGCCCTAGACAGTTCATGAACACTGAAGCTTTCTTT.

The J gene is TRBJ1-2, the V gene TRBV11-2; 8 nucleotides line up with TRBD1. CDR1 and CDR2 (germline): SGHAT, FQNNGV. The trim removed 4 bases at V and 4 bases at J, leaving 5 bases unmatched. This CDR3 has 14 amino acids. The CDR3 DNA follows: TGTGCCAGCAGCTGGGGGGACAGGTTCTATGGCTACACCTTC. Translation gives CASSWGDRFYGYTF. Together with reference TRBV11-2 and TRBJ1-2, the CDR3 gives the full variable domain: EAGVAQSPRYKIIEKRQSVAFWCNPISGHATLYWYQQILGQGPKLLIQFQNNGVVDDSQLPKDRFSAERLKGVDSTLKIQPAKLEDSAVYLCASSWGDRFYGYTFGSGTRLTVV.

The V gene is TRBV5-6, the J gene TRBJ1-6; 7 bases line up with TRBD1. The CDR3 spans 15 residues. V shed 3 bases and J 6 bases; nucleotides not matched to a gene: 6. Per germline, CDR1 SGHDT and CDR2 YYEEEE. The CDR3 here is CASSWGQTRNSPLHF. The DNA of the CDR3 is TGTGCCAGCAGCTGGGGACAGACCCGTAATTCACCCCTCCACTTT.

The chain couples TRBV11-2 to TRBJ2-5; TRBD1 aligns across 7 bases. The V and J ends lost 2 bases and 2 bases, in that order; junction bases with no gene match: 5. Germline CDR1 SGHAT, CDR2 FQNNGV. The CDR3 consists of 15 residues. Here the CDR3 reads CASSLQPGGQETQYF. The DNA of the CDR3 is TGTGCCAGCAGCTTACAACCAGGGGGACAAGAGACCCAGTACTTC. Supplemented by reference TRBV11-2 and TRBJ2-5, the full variable domain reads EAGVAQSPRYKIIEKRQSVAFWCNPISGHATLYWYQQILGQGPKLLIQFQNNGVVDDSQLPKDRFSAERLKGVDSTLKIQPAKLEDSAVYLCASSLQPGGQETQYFGPGTRLLVL.

The rearrangement uses TRBV7-2 and TRBJ1-4, with 8 bases that match TRBD1. Germline CDR1 is SGHTA and CDR2 is FQGNSA. The CDR3 sequence is 14 residues long. The V and J ends lost 5 bases and 8 bases, in that order; junction bases with no gene match: 7. Here the CDR3 DNA reads TGTGCCAGCAGCCCCGGACAGGGAGGAGAAAAACTGTTTTTT. Its translation is CASSPGQGGEKLFF.

V is TRBV6-6 and J is TRBJ1-6; D gene ambiguous. Germline values: CDR1 MNHNY, CDR2 SVGAGI (reference sequence). The CDR3 is 13 residues long. Trimming cost V 4 bases and J 5 bases, with 6 bases left between them. CDR3: CASSFSNNSPLHF. CDR3 bases: TGTGCCAGCAGTTTCAGTAATAATTCACCCCTCCACTTT.

This rearrangement joins TRBV30 to TRBJ1-6, with 8 bases matching TRBD1. Looked up from germline, CDR1 is GTSNPN and CDR2 is SVGIG (reference sequence). V lost 5 bases and J lost 6; bases outside the gene matches: 6. This CDR3 spans 14 amino acids. DNA for the CDR3: TGTGCCTGGGCTGGACAGGGCAGTAATTCACCCCTCCACTTT. As protein: CAWAGQGSNSPLHF. The complete variable domain, with remaining parts taken from reference TRBV30 and TRBJ1-6, reads SQTIHQWPATLVQPVGSPLSLECTVEGTSNPNLYWYRQAAGRGLQLLFYSVGIGQISSEVPQNLSASRPQDRQFILSSKKLLLSDSGFYLCAWAGQGSNSPLHFGNGTRLTVT.

The chain is built from TRBV7-9 and TRBJ2-3; D is possibly TRBD2 (7 bases). Trimming shortened V by 1 base and J by 1 base, and 15 bases separated the two germline ends. Germline CDR1 and CDR2: SEHNR and FQNEAQ (reference sequence). The CDR3 is 17 residues long. The CDR3 DNA reads TGTGCCAGCAGCTTAGATTGGGGGGGCACGGGCACAGATACGCAGTATTTT. This codes for CASSLDWGGTGTDTQYF.

There are a few counts of this clone. The chain has TRBV27 and TRBJ1-5; no clear D. Germline V lookup: CDR1 MNHEY, CDR2 SMNVEV (reference sequence). The V gene lost 6 bases and the J gene lost 6 bases, with 12 bases spanning the gap. This CDR3 has 13 residues. Here the CDR3 reads CASSHSQAQPQHF. CDR3 in DNA: TGTGCCAGCAGCCACTCCCAGGCTCAGCCCCAGCATTTT.

V and J are TRBV5-6 and TRBJ1-1; D unresolved. CDR3 length: 16 amino acids. Per germline, CDR1 SGHDT and CDR2 YYEEEE. The ends were cut back, 0 bases at V and 1 base at J, with 13 bases in the middle. The CDR3 loop reads CASSLGAAGGNTEAFF. The DNA of the CDR3 is TGTGCCAGCAGCTTGGGGGCGGCCGGAGGGAACACTGAAGCTTTCTTT.

This clone was seen a few times. The chain carries TRBV7-3 and TRBJ1-1; D unresolved. This CDR3 is built from 14 residues. Trimming stripped 4 bases from V and 2 bases from J, with 11 bases between. The V gene's germline CDR1 is SGHTA and CDR2 FQGTGA. The CDR3 DNA reads as TGTGCCAGCAGCTCCTTTGGGCGAAACACTGAAGCTTTCTTT. The encoded protein is CASSSFGRNTEAFF.

In this sample, this clone turned up a few times. The chain has TRBV28 and TRBJ2-2; no reliable D call. Deletions cut 5 bases from V and 4 bases from J, with 5 bases between. The length of the CDR3 is 12 residues. The germline CDR1 and CDR2 sequences are MDHEN and SYDVKM. CDR3 nucleotides: TGTGCCAGCAGTCGAGGCACCGGGGAGCTGTTTTTT. This codes for CASSRGTGELFF. Based on the CDR3 plus reference TRBV28 and TRBJ2-2, the full variable domain is DVKVTQSSRYLVKRTGEKVFLECVQDMDHENMFWYRQDPGLGLRLIYFSYDVKMKEKGDIPEGYSVSREKKERFSLILESASTNQTSMYLCASSRGTGELFFGEGSRLTVL.

The chain uses TRBV9 and TRBJ1-1, with a weak D call TRBD1 (5 bases). V lost 5 bases and J lost 0, with 8 bases in between. CDR1 and CDR2 (germline): SGDLS, YYNGEE. The CDR3 runs to 13 residues. CDR3 residues: CASSDSMNTEAFF. CDR3 sequence (DNA): TGTGCCAGCAGTGACAGCATGAACACTGAAGCTTTCTTT. Variable domain in full (rest from reference TRBV9 and TRBJ1-1): DSGVTQTPKHLITATGQRVTLRCSPRSGDLSVYWYQQSLDQGLQFLIQYYNGEERAKGNILERFSAQQFPDLHSELNLSSLELGDSALYFCASSDSMNTEAFFGQGTRLTVV.

The chain is built from TRBV9 and TRBJ1-5; no clear D gene. The CDR3 runs 15 residues. V was trimmed by 0 bases and J by 0 bases, leaving 7 bases between them. The germline CDR1 and CDR2 sequences are SGDLS and YYNGEE. As DNA, the CDR3 is TGTGCCAGCAGCGTAGACGGTTATAGCAATCAGCCCCAGCATTTT. This translates into CASSVDGYSNQPQHF.

The chain couples TRBV5-1 to TRBJ2-3; 8 bases agree with TRBD2. CDR1 is SGHRS and CDR2 is YFSETQ in the germline V gene. The CDR3 loop spans 14 amino acids. Trimming at V came to 4 bases and at J to 1 base, leaving 2 bases not matched to a gene. The CDR3 coding sequence is TGCGCCAGCAGCCGGGGGGGCGGCACAGATACGCAGTATTTT. As protein: CASSRGGGTDTQYF.

This clone was recorded many times. CDR3 nucleotide sequence: TGCGCCAGCAGCTTCCGGGACACAGATACGCAGTATTTT. This sequence encodes CASSFRDTDTQYF. This rearrangement joins TRBV5-1 to TRBJ2-3, with D possibly being TRBD2 (5 bases). The ends were cut back, 2 bases at V and 2 bases at J, with 6 bases in the middle. The CDR3 has 13 amino acids. From germline, CDR1 is SGHRS and CDR2 YFSETQ.

The chain combines TRBV12-5 with TRBJ2-7, with TRBD2 identical over 10 bases. The CDR3 spans 15 residues. The ends lost 6 bases at V and 4 bases at J; junction bases unmatched: 9. Germline V gene data show CDR1 as LGHNT and CDR2 as FRNRAP. CDR3: CASGRGSGGSYEQYF. The CDR3 DNA reads TGTGCTAGTGGCCGAGGTAGCGGGGGGTCATACGAGCAGTACTTC.

This clone turned up a few times. The V call is TRBV5-4, the J call TRBJ1-2, with D hard to call. CDR3 length equals 13 residues. V shed 7 bases and J shed 5 bases, with 15 bases lying between them. CDR1 and CDR2 from the germline V gene are SGHNT and YYREEE (reference sequence). The CDR3 coding sequence is TGTGCCAGCGCGTGGGGTGGGGAGTATGGCTACACCTTC. Its translation is CASAWGGEYGYTF.

CDR3 bases: TGTGCCAGTAGTATCGAGCGGGGGGCTAACAATGAGCAGTTCTTC. Translation gives CASSIERGANNEQFF. V usage is TRBV19 and J usage is TRBJ2-1, with 9 bases lining up with TRBD2. The ends lost 3 bases at V and 5 bases at J; junction bases unmatched: 5. Germline lookup yields CDR1 LNHDA and CDR2 SQIVND (reference sequence). This CDR3 is built from 15 residues.

The rearrangement uses TRBV5-4 and TRBJ2-5; 7 bases align to TRBD1. Germline V gene sequence: CDR1 SGHNT, CDR2 YYREEE (reference sequence). V lost 4 bases, J lost 5 bases, and 11 bases stayed unmatched. This CDR3 contains 15 residues. CDR3 bases: TGTGCCAGCAGCGCGATACAGGGGTTGCGGGAGACCCAGTACTTC. Translated, it gives CASSAIQGLRETQYF.